This record concerns one TCR beta chain sequence. This clone has just one count. It has no known antigen specificity. No much larger clonotype is one base removed from it; base qualities were not supplied. Genomic DNA was isolated from the sorted cells so that the TCRbeta CDR3 region could be sequenced. The immunoSEQ Assay was used for sequencing of TCRbeta CDR3 regions. Sourced from immuneACCESS, this table was stored by TCRdb with only in-frame sequences that have V and J called. A share of the clones is absent; for the studies checked, an unresolved V gene accounts for under half, and the remainder has no known explanation. The sample includes 55,000 to 70,000 clones, with over 65% observed a single time. Of the sample, over 5% is held by the ten largest clones. This sample stems from a study of OX40 agonist ivuxolimab in advanced cancers. About the investigation overall: Ivuxolimab, which targeted the costimulatory receptor OX40 (CD134), was an agonistic, fully human IgG2 monoclonal antibody. A male proportion of 75% to 85% and a mean age of around 60 years, ranging from roughly 23 to 80, were recorded for the dose-escalation cohort. The point of sequencing TCRbeta in the periphery was to test whether ivuxolimab changed TCR sequence diversity and drove clonal T-cell expansion. Intravenous ivuxolimab was administered to patients every 2 weeks at six dose levels: 0.01, 0.1, 0.3, 1.5, 3 and 10 mg/kg. Prior anti-PD-1, anti-PD-L1 or anti-CTLA-4 therapy was permitted, and checkpoint inhibitors had been received by less than 45% of dose-escalation patients. Three dose-escalation patients achieved partial responses, one with hepatocellular carcinoma and two with cutaneous melanoma. The monotherapy dose-escalation portion (N of about 52 patients) of the phase I ivuxolimab trial is reported in the paper. Among the roughly 52 dose-escalation patients, 19 had hepatocellular carcinoma, roughly 15 melanoma, 9 renal cell carcinoma and 9 head and neck cancer.

Study-wide conclusions, independent of this receptor: Clonal expansion of both CD4+ and CD8+ blood T cells was observed from baseline to week 6 at doses 0.1 to 3.0 mg/kg. Low levels of normalized T-cell clonal expansion were also seen in some nonresponding patients. The antigen specificity of the clonally expanded peripheral T cells was not determined. After ivuxolimab, expanded clones were on average more numerous among CD8+ T cells than among CD4+ T cells. In the 0.1-3.0 mg/kg groups, partial responders had among the lowest normalized peripheral clonal expansion, particularly in CD8+ T cells.

The trial excluded patients who had a history of autoimmune disease or were on systemic immunosuppression. Peripheral blood for TCR sequencing was drawn from every dose cohort at baseline, at cycle 4 day 1 and at cycle 7 day 1. Samples were obtained from an open-label, multicenter, first-in-human phase I dose-escalation trial of ivuxolimab. The trial enrolled adults with locally advanced or metastatic head and neck squamous cell, hepatocellular, melanoma or renal cell carcinoma. Before TCR sequencing, CD4+ and CD8+ T cells were separately sorted from peripheral blood. Deletion took 0 bases off V and 5 bases off J, with a span of 14 bases between the germline ends. Inclusive of the bounding cysteine and phenylalanine, the CDR3 is 15 residues long. Only the CDR3 DNA stays, 45 bases, in frame from base 1. CDR1 and CDR2, per the germline V gene, are LGHNA and YSLEER.

The TCR was taken from an adult with an advanced solid tumor such as melanoma, head and neck, liver or kidney cancer. Recombination linked TRBV4-3 to TRBJ2-7; the D gene lacks a confident call. The sequencing used CD4+ or CD8+ T cells sorted from blood, collected in a trial of the OX40 agonist ivuxolimab. Here is the DNA: TGCGCCAGCAGCCAAGACCAGTCGAGAACCCACGAGCAGTACTTC. It encodes CASSQDQSRTHEQYF.